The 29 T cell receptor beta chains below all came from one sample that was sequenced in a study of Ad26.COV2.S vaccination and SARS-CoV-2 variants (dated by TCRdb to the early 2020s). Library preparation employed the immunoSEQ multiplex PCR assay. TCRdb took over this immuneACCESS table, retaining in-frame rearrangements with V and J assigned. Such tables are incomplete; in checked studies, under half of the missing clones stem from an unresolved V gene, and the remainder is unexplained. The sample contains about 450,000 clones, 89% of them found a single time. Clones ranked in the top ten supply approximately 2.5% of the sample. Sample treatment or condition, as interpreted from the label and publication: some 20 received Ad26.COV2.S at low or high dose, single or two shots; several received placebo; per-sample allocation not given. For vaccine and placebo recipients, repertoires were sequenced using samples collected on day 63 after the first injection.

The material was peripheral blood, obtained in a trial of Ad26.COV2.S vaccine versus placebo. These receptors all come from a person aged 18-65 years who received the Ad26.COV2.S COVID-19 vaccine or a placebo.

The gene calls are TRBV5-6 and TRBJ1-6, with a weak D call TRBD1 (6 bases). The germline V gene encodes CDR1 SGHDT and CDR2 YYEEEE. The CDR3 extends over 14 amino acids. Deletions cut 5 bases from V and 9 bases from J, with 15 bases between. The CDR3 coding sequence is TGTGCCAGCAGTCTACAGGGTACCCCTTCACCCCTCCACTTT. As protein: CASSLQGTPSPLHF.

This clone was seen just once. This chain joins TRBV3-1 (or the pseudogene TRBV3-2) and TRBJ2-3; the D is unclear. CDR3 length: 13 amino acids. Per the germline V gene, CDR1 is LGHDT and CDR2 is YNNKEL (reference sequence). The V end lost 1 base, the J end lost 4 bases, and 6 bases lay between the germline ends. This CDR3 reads CASSQGASDTQYF. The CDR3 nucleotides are TGTGCCAGCAGCCAAGGGGCGTCAGATACGCAGTATTTT.

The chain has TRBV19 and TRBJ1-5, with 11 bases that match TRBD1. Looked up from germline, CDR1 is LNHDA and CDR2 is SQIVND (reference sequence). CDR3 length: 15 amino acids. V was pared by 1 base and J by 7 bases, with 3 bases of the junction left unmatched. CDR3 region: CASSIGGQGGQPQHF. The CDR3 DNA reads TGTGCCAGTAGTATAGGGGGACAGGGGGGACAGCCCCAGCATTTT.

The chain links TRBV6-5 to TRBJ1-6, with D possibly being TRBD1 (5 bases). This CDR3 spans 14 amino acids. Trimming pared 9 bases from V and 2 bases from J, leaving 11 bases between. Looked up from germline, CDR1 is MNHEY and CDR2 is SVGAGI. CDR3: CASSVGAYNSPLHF. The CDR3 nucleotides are TGTGCCAGTTCGGTGGGGGCCTATAATTCACCCCTCCACTTT.

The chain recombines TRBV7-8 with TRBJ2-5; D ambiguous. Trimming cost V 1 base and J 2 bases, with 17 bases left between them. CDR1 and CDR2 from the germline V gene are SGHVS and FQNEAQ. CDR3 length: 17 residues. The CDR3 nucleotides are TGTGCCAGCAGCTTAGGTCCGCGCCGGCCAAGGCAAGAGACCCAGTACTTC. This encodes CASSLGPRRPRQETQYF.

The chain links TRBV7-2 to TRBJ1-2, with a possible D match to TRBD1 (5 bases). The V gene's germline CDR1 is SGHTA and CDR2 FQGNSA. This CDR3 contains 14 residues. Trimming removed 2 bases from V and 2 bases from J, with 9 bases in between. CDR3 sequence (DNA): TGTGCCAGCAGCTTATTCGGGGGAAACTATGGCTACACCTTC. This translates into CASSLFGGNYGYTF.

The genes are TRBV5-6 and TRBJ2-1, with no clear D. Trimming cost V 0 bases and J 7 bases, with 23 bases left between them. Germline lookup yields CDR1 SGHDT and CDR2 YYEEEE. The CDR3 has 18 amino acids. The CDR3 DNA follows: TGTGCCAGCAGCTTGGCCCAGTGGACCCAGATTTTTGTTAATGAGCAGTTCTTC. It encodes CASSLAQWTQIFVNEQFF. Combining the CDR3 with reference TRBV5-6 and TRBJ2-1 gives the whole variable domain DAGVTQSPTHLIKTRGQQVTLRCSPKSGHDTVSWYQQALGQGPQFIFQYYEEEERQRGNFPDRFSGHQFPNYSSELNVNALLLGDSALYLCASSLAQWTQIFVNEQFFGPGTRLTVL.

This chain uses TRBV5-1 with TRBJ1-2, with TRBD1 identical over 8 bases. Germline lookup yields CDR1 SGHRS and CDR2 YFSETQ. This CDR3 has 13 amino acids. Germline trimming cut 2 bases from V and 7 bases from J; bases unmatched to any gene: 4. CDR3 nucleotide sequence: TGCGCCAGCAGCTTAAATGGACAGGGTGGCTACACCTTC. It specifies CASSLNGQGGYTF.

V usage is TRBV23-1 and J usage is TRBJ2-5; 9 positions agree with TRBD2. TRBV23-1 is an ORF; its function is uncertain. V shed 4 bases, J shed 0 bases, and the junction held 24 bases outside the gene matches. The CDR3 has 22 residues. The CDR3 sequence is CASSPPPPGRYWASGDQETQYF. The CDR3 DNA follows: TGCGCCAGCAGTCCTCCCCCCCCGGGCAGGTATTGGGCTAGCGGGGACCAAGAGACCCAGTACTTC.

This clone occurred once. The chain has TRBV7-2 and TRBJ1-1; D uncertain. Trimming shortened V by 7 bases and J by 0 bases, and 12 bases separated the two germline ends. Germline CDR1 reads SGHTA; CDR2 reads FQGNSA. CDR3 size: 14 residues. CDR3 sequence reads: CASTPTTVNTEAFF. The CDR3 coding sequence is TGTGCCAGCACCCCTACCACCGTGAACACTGAAGCTTTCTTT.

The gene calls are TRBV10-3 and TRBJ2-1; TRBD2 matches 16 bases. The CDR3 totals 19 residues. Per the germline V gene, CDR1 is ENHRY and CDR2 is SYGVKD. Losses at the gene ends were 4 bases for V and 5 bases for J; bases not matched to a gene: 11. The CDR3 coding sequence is TGTGCCATCAGTGCCCCCGGGACTAGCGGGGGGGCCACAGACAATGAGCAGTTCTTC. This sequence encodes CAISAPGTSGGATDNEQFF.

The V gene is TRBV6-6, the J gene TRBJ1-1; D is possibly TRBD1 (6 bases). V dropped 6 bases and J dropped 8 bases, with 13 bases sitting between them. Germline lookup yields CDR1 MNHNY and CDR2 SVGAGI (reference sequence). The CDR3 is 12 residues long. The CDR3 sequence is CASRFQGTEAFF. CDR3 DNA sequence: TGTGCCAGCAGATTCCAGGGGACAGAAGCTTTCTTT.

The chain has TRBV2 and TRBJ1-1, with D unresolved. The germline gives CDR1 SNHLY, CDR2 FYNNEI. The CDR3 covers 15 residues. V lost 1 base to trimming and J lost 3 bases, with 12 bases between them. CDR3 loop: CASSEGHQWDTEAFF. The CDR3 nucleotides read TGTGCCAGCAGTGAAGGTCACCAGTGGGACACTGAAGCTTTCTTT.

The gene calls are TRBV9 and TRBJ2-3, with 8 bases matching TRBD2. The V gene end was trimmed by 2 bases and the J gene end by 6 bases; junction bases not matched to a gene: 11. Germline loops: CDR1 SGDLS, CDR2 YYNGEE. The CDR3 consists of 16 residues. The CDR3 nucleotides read TGTGCCAGCAGCGTCAGGGAAGGACAGCGGGGGGATACGCAGTATTTT. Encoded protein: CASSVREGQRGDTQYF.

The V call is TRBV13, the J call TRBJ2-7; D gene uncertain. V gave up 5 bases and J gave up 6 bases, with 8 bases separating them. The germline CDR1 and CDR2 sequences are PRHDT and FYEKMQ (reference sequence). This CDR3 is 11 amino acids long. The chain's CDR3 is CASSDGGEQYV. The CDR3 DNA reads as TGTGCCAGCAGCGACGGTGGCGAGCAGTACGTC.

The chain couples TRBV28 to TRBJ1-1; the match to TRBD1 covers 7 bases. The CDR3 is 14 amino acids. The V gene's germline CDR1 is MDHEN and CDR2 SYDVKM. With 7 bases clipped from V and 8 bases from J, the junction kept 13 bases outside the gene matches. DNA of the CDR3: TGTGCCAGCACCCCGTCCCGGGACAGTCCCGAAGCTTTCTTT. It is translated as CASTPSRDSPEAFF.

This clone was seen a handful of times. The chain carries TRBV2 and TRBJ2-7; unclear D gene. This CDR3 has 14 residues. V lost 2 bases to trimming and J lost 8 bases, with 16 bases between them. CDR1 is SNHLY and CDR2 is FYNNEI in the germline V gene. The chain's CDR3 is CASSENNPANKQYV. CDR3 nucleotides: TGTGCCAGCAGTGAAAATAATCCAGCAAATAAGCAGTACGTC.

CDR3 in amino acids: CASSLGLSNQPQHF. CDR3 nucleotides: TGTGCCAGCTCACTGGGCCTCTCTAATCAGCCCCAGCATTTT. The V and J genes are TRBV18 and TRBJ1-5; no definite D call. There are 14 residues in the CDR3. The V end was cut by 4 bases, the J end by 4 bases, with 11 bases between. Germline CDR1 and CDR2: KGHSH and LQKENI. The whole variable domain, remainder taken from reference TRBV18 and TRBJ1-5, is NAGVMQNPRHLVRRRGQEARLRCSPMKGHSHVYWYRQLPEEGLKFMVYLQKENIIDESGMPKERFSAEFPKEGPSILRIQQVVRGDSAAYFCASSLGLSNQPQHFGDGTRLSIL.

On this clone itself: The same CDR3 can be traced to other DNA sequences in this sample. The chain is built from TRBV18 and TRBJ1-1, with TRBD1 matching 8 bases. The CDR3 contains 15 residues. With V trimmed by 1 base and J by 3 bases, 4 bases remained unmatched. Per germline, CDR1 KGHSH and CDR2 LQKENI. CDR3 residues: CASSPQQGGDTEAFF. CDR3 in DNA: TGTGCCAGCTCACCACAACAGGGGGGTGACACTGAAGCTTTCTTT.

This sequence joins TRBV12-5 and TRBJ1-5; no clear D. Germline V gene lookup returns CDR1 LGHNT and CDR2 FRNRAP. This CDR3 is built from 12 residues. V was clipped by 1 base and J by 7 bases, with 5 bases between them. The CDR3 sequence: CASGLEDQPQHF. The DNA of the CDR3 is TGTGCTAGTGGTTTGGAAGACCAGCCCCAGCATTTT.

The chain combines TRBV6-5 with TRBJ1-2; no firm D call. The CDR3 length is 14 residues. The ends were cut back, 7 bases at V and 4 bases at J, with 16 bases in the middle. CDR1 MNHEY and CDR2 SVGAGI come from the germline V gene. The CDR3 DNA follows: TGTGCCAGCACCCCGGCTGCGGGCTTCTATGGCTACACCTTC. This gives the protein CASTPAAGFYGYTF.

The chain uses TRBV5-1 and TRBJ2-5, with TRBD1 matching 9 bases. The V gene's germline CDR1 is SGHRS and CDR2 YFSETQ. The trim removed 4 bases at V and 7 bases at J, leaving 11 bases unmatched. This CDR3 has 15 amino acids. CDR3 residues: CASSPDRGPGLTQYF. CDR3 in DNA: TGCGCCAGCAGCCCGGACAGGGGCCCAGGTTTGACCCAGTACTTC. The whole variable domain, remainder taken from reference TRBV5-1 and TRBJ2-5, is KAGVTQTPRYLIKTRGQQVTLSCSPISGHRSVSWYQQTPGQGLQFLFEYFSETQRNKGNFPGRFSGRQFSNSRSEMNVSTLELGDSALYLCASSPDRGPGLTQYFGPGTRLLVL.

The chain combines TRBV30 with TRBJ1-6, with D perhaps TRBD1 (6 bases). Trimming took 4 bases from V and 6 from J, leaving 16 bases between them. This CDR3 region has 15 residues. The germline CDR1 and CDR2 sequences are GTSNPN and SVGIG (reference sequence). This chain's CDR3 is CAWTVRGNSNSPLHF. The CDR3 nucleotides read TGTGCCTGGACAGTCAGGGGAAATAGTAATTCACCCCTCCACTTT. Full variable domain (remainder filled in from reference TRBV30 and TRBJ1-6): SQTIHQWPATLVQPVGSPLSLECTVEGTSNPNLYWYRQAAGRGLQLLFYSVGIGQISSEVPQNLSASRPQDRQFILSSKKLLLSDSGFYLCAWTVRGNSNSPLHFGNGTRLTVT.

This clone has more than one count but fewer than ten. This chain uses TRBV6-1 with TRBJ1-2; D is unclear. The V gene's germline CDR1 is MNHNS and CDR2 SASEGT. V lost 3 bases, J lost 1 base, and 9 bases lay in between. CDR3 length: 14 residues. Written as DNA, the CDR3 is TGTGCCAGCAGTGAGATGACAAATAACTATGGCTACACCTTC. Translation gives CASSEMTNNYGYTF.

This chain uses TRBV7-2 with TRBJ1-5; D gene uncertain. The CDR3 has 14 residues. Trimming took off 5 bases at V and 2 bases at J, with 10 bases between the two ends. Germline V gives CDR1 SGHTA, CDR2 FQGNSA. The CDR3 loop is CASSESWGNQPQHF. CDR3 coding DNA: TGTGCCAGCAGCGAGAGTTGGGGCAATCAGCCCCAGCATTTT.

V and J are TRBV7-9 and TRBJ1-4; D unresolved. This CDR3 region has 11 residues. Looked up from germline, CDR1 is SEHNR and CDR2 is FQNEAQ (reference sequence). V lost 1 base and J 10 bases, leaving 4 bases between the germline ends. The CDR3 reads CASSLGPKLFF. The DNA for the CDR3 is TGTGCCAGCAGCTTAGGACCAAAACTGTTTTTT.

The DNA of the CDR3 is TGTGCCAGCAGTGATGGGCTCCCGATGGTCAATGAGCAGTTCTTC. This translates into CASSDGLPMVNEQFF. This chain joins TRBV2 and TRBJ2-1; D remains ambiguous. Trimming cost V 3 bases and J 6 bases, with 15 bases left between them. Germline V lookup: CDR1 SNHLY, CDR2 FYNNEI. The CDR3 sequence is 15 residues long.

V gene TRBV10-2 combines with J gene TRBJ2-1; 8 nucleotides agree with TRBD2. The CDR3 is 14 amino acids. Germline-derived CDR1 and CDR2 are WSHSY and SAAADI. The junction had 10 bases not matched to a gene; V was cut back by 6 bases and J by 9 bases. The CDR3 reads CASRTGTRVAEQFF. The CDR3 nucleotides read TGCGCCAGCAGGACCGGGACTAGAGTGGCTGAGCAGTTCTTC.

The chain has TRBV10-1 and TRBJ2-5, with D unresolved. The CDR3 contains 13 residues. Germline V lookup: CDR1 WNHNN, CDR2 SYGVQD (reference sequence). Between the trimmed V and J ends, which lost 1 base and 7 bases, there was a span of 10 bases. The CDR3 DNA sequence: TGCGCCAGCAGTGAGTGTACCAAGAGGACCCAGTACTTC. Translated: CASSECTKRTQYF.